This T cell receptor (beta chain) comes out of a study of T cells in tuberculosis. Study details: Sequenced TCRs come from CD1B-GMM tetramer-binding T cells. Overall study findings and caveats: T cells binding CD1B-GMM tetramer weakly possibly escaped the sort.

No alpha-beta pairing information exists for these sequences. The assay was immunoSEQ multiplex PCR, and TCRdb's table has in-frame clones only and misses some. Seen here are 55,000 to 65,000 clones, approximately 80% observed once, and the top ten hold roughly 13%. The CDR3 extends over 16 amino acids. The germline V gene has CDR1 LNHDA and CDR2 SQIVND (reference sequence). Trimming took 5 bases from V and 5 from J; bases not matched to a gene: 10. This clone showed up just once. Cells were sorted from thawed PBMC rested overnight and stained with GMM-loaded CD1B tetramer, viability dye and anti-CD3. The lipid loaded on the CD1B tetramers was C32 glucose monomycolate from Rhodococcus equi. Approximately 91,000 tetramer-negative cells were sorted from each donor.

The sample was CD1b-GMM tetramer-negative cells sorted from PBMCs. This TCR came from an adult woman with latent tuberculosis. The V gene is TRBV19, the J gene TRBJ2-2; 8 bases align to TRBD1. CDR3 nucleotide sequence: TGTGCCAGTAGTGGAGGACAGGGCACAGGGACCGGGGAGCTGTTTTTT. It codes for CASSGGQGTGTGELFF.